One sample yielded the 29 T cell receptor beta chains listed below, sequenced in a study of T cell responses to AZD1222 COVID-19 vaccine. Sequencing was performed with immunoSEQ multiplex PCR; in TCRdb, only in-frame clones are kept and a portion is missing. The sample has 100,000 or so clones, approximately 90% seen once. Source: peripheral blood, taken 28 days after the second AZD1222 dose. The source of these receptors is an adult who received the AZD1222 COVID-19 vaccine.

This chain uses TRBV11-2 with TRBJ2-7; either TRBD1 or TRBD2 may fit D (5 bases each). This CDR3 has 16 amino acids. Trimming took off 1 base at V and 7 bases at J, with 20 bases between the two ends. The germline gives CDR1 SGHAT, CDR2 FQNNGV. CDR3 in amino acids: CASSLVSGFSRGEQYF. The CDR3 DNA reads as TGTGCCAGCAGCTTAGTTTCAGGGTTTTCCCGCGGGGAGCAGTACTTC.

V gene TRBV11-2 combines with J gene TRBJ2-5; 11 bases line up with TRBD1. In germline, CDR1 is SGHAT, CDR2 FQNNGV. The J segment lost 5 bases and the V segment lost 1 base, leaving 3 bases of the junction unmatched. The CDR3 sequence is 15 residues long. The CDR3 is CASSLGDRGSETQYF. The CDR3 nucleotides read TGTGCCAGCAGCTTAGGGGACAGGGGGAGCGAGACCCAGTACTTC.

The chain joins TRBV28 to TRBJ1-2, with no clear D. Germline-derived CDR1 and CDR2 are MDHEN and SYDVKM. Trimming removed 5 bases at V and 4 bases at J, with 11 bases between. The CDR3 sequence is 13 residues long. The CDR3 spells CASSPNWVYGYTF. The DNA of the CDR3 is TGTGCCAGCAGTCCTAATTGGGTCTATGGCTACACCTTC.

Only one count was recorded for this clone. Sequence at one end of the junction differs from germline and may be a read error. The J gene is TRBJ2-7, the V gene TRBV6-5, with no clear D. Germline lookup yields CDR1 MNHEY and CDR2 SVGAGI. CDR3 size: 13 residues. CDR3 sequence reads: CASSDSIPHEQYF. The DNA of the CDR3 is TGTGCCAGCAGTGACTCTATCCCTCACGAGCAGTACTTC.

The chain has TRBV5-1 and TRBJ2-2, with D unresolved. Trimming cost V 4 bases and J 2 bases, with 15 bases left between them. The CDR3 has 16 amino acids. Per the germline V gene, CDR1 is SGHRS and CDR2 is YFSETQ. The DNA of the CDR3 is TGCGCCAGCAGCCCTTGGGGAAATCGTAACACCGGGGAGCTGTTTTTT. Encoded protein: CASSPWGNRNTGELFF.

The chain joins TRBV6-4 to TRBJ1-2, with 10 bases lining up with TRBD1. The CDR3 runs to 15 residues. The junction had 11 bases not matched to a gene; V was cut back by 5 bases and J by 8 bases. The V gene's germline CDR1 is MRHNA and CDR2 SNTAGT. The CDR3 loop reads CASSPAPDRGGGYTF. The CDR3, as DNA: TGTGCCAGCAGTCCCGCCCCGGACAGGGGGGGAGGCTACACCTTC.

V usage is TRBV2 and J usage is TRBJ1-5; D not resolved. CDR3 length: 13 amino acids. Trimming shortened V by 3 bases and J by 9 bases, and 12 bases separated the two germline ends. Germline-derived CDR1 and CDR2 are SNHLY and FYNNEI. The CDR3 reads CASSEGVIGPQHF. Written as DNA, the CDR3 is TGTGCCAGCAGTGAGGGTGTCATTGGGCCCCAGCATTTT.

The CDR3 region is CASSKQGRYQPQHF. CDR3 coding DNA: TGTGCCAGCAGCAAACAGGGGAGGTATCAGCCCCAGCATTTT. The rearrangement joins TRBV7-6 to TRBJ1-5, with TRBD1 identical over 7 bases. The V segment lost 5 bases and the J segment 5 bases; nucleotides outside the gene matches: 6. CDR1 and CDR2 from the germline V gene are SGHVS and FNYEAQ. The CDR3 extends over 14 amino acids.

The CDR3 nucleotides read TGTGCCAGCAGTGAACTTTCCTACGAGCAGTACTTC. It is translated as CASSELSYEQYF. This sequence joins TRBV2 and TRBJ2-7; D gene ambiguous. Germline values: CDR1 SNHLY, CDR2 FYNNEI. The CDR3 extends over 12 amino acids. V lost 2 bases and J 1 base, leaving 3 bases between the germline ends.

The chain couples TRBV18 to TRBJ2-7; D perhaps matches TRBD2 (6 bases). Germline V gives CDR1 KGHSH, CDR2 LQKENI. The CDR3 spans 13 residues. The germline V and J ends were trimmed by 6 bases and 3 bases, with 12 bases remaining between them. The CDR3 here is CASSGGGYYEQYF. CDR3 sequence (DNA): TGTGCCAGCTCGGGGGGAGGTTACTACGAGCAGTACTTC.

This chain links TRBV21-1 with TRBJ2-5; the table's D call, TRBD1, was not checked against the DNA. TRBV21-1 is described as a pseudogene. CDR3 length equals 18 residues. CDR3 loop: CASSKERVRQGGEETQYF. The CDR3 nucleotides read TGTGCCAGCAGCAAGGAACGGGTCCGACAGGGGGGCGAGGAGACCCAGTACTTC.

This chain connects TRBV5-1 to TRBJ1-4; D gene uncertain. Germline V CDR1 and CDR2: SGHRS, YFSETQ. The germline V and J ends were trimmed by 4 bases and 8 bases, with 18 bases remaining between them. The CDR3 is 15 residues long. The CDR3 DNA reads TGCGCCAGCAGCCTTACCGACCCTACTGACGAAAAACTGTTTTTT. It encodes CASSLTDPTDEKLFF.

There are a few counts of this clone. The chain combines TRBV11-3 with TRBJ2-5; 8 bases agree with TRBD2. Germline assignment: CDR1 SGHNT and CDR2 YENEEA. The CDR3 is 15 residues long. The V and J ends lost 5 bases and 0 bases, in that order; junction bases with no gene match: 5. The CDR3 sequence is CASSKGGGYQETQYF. Written as DNA, the CDR3 is TGTGCCAGCAGCAAGGGCGGGGGGTACCAAGAGACCCAGTACTTC.

The rearrangement joins TRBV7-8 to TRBJ2-2; no reliable D call. Germline V CDR1 and CDR2: SGHVS, FQNEAQ. Trimming pared 5 bases from V and 4 bases from J, leaving 11 bases between. CDR3 size: 14 residues. This chain's CDR3 is CASSARAVTGELFF. As DNA, the CDR3 is TGTGCCAGCAGCGCCCGGGCCGTCACCGGGGAGCTGTTTTTT.

The V and J genes are TRBV18 and TRBJ1-5, with D possibly TRBD1 on 5 matching bases. The CDR3 is 14 amino acids. CDR1 is KGHSH and CDR2 is LQKENI in the germline V gene. V gave up 5 bases and J gave up 11 bases, with 19 bases separating them. The CDR3 reads CASSSTDEQGAQHF. As DNA, the CDR3 is TGTGCCAGCTCATCAACCGACGAACAAGGGGCCCAGCATTTT.

The V gene is TRBV2, the J gene TRBJ1-6; D uncertain. Germline CDR1 is SNHLY and CDR2 is FYNNEI. The CDR3 has 15 residues. V lost 3 bases to trimming and J lost 9 bases, with 15 bases between them. The chain's CDR3 is CASSEGVGIGSPLHF. The CDR3 DNA reads TGTGCCAGCAGTGAGGGCGTCGGGATTGGTTCACCCCTCCACTTT.

The genes are TRBV14 and TRBJ2-3, with D tentatively TRBD2 (5 bases). The germline V gene encodes CDR1 SGHDN and CDR2 FVKESK. V lost 4 bases, J lost 2 bases, and 16 bases lay in between. CDR3 length: 16 residues. The CDR3 here is CASSPLATFTTDTQYF. The CDR3 DNA reads as TGTGCCAGCAGCCCCCTAGCCACGTTCACCACAGATACGCAGTATTTT.

The CDR3 reads CASSLDRASNYNEQFF. CDR3 DNA sequence: TGCGCCAGCAGCTTGGACCGGGCCTCAAACTACAATGAGCAGTTCTTC. This sequence joins TRBV5-1 and TRBJ2-1; D ambiguous. The CDR3 has 16 amino acids. Germline-derived CDR1 and CDR2 are SGHRS and YFSETQ. Trimming removed 0 bases from V and 3 bases from J, with 13 bases in between. Together with reference TRBV5-1 and TRBJ2-1, the CDR3 gives the full variable domain: KAGVTQTPRYLIKTRGQQVTLSCSPISGHRSVSWYQQTPGQGLQFLFEYFSETQRNKGNFPGRFSGRQFSNSRSEMNVSTLELGDSALYLCASSLDRASNYNEQFFGPGTRLTVL.

The chain recombines TRBV6-1 with TRBJ1-6, with D hard to call. Between the trimmed V and J ends, which lost 1 base and 8 bases, there was a span of 9 bases. The CDR3 runs to 14 residues. Germline CDR1 MNHNS, CDR2 SASEGT. CDR3 loop: CASSEDYGDSPLHF. The CDR3 DNA is TGTGCCAGCAGTGAAGATTACGGGGATTCACCCCTCCACTTT.

The chain employs TRBV27 and TRBJ2-2, with D hard to call. Trimming took off 6 bases at V and 5 bases at J, with 10 bases between the two ends. The CDR3 covers 13 residues. Germline V gene sequence: CDR1 MNHEY, CDR2 SMNVEV (reference sequence). The CDR3 here is CASSSSRTGELFF. The CDR3 DNA reads as TGTGCCAGCAGCTCCAGTCGAACCGGGGAGCTGTTTTTT.

V and J are TRBV7-3 and TRBJ2-7, with unresolved D. This CDR3 is 15 amino acids long. Trimming took off 1 base at V and 0 bases at J, with 10 bases between the two ends. From germline, CDR1 is SGHTA and CDR2 FQGTGA. CDR3 in amino acids: CASSLNRASSYEQYF. Written as DNA, the CDR3 is TGTGCCAGCAGCTTAAATAGGGCGAGCTCCTACGAGCAGTACTTC.

This chain joins TRBV28 and TRBJ1-2; the D gene is possibly TRBD1 (6 bases). Trimming pared 6 bases from V and 6 bases from J, leaving 17 bases between. This CDR3 comprises 14 residues. Looked up from germline, CDR1 is MDHEN and CDR2 is SYDVKM. The CDR3 spells CASSLPGHVDGYTF. The CDR3 DNA is TGTGCCAGCAGCCTTCCGGGACATGTGGATGGCTACACCTTC.

J is TRBJ2-5 and V is TRBV5-4; D remains unclear. This CDR3 comprises 15 residues. Germline CDR1 reads SGHNT; CDR2 reads YYREEE (reference sequence). The V end was cut by 0 bases, the J end by 1 base, with 10 bases between. The CDR3, as DNA: TGTGCCAGCAGCTTGGTTAGCCGCACCCAAGAGACCCAGTACTTC. It translates to CASSLVSRTQETQYF.

The chain is built from TRBV3-1 (or the pseudogene TRBV3-2) and TRBJ2-1; 11 nucleotides agree with TRBD2. CDR3 length: 15 amino acids. The germline V gene encodes CDR1 LGHDT and CDR2 YNNKEL (reference sequence). The V and J ends lost 4 bases and 4 bases, in that order; junction bases with no gene match: 3. The CDR3 loop is CASSRGTSGYNEQFF. The CDR3 coding sequence is TGTGCCAGCAGCCGCGGGACTAGCGGTTACAATGAGCAGTTCTTC.

This clone appeared once. V usage is TRBV7-9 and J usage is TRBJ1-1, with D hard to call. Trimming removed 4 bases from V and 11 bases from J, with 14 bases in between. There are 12 residues in the CDR3. Germline loops: CDR1 SEHNR, CDR2 FQNEAQ (reference sequence). This CDR3 reads CASSSRLLGAFF. In nucleotides, the CDR3 is TGTGCCAGCAGCTCGCGGCTGTTGGGGGCTTTCTTT.

This clone was seen only once. The chain carries TRBV14 and TRBJ2-2, with D perhaps TRBD2 (7 bases). V lost 6 bases and J 4 bases, leaving 12 bases between the germline ends. This CDR3 is 14 amino acids long. Germline CDR1 and CDR2: SGHDN and FVKESK. CDR3 residues: CASRRGGATGELFF. CDR3 nucleotides: TGTGCCAGCAGGAGAGGGGGGGCCACCGGGGAGCTGTTTTTT.

The chain employs TRBV27 and TRBJ2-2; no firm D call. This CDR3 comprises 14 residues. V was clipped by 6 bases and J by 3 bases, with 11 bases between them. Per the germline V gene, CDR1 is MNHEY and CDR2 is SMNVEV (reference sequence). Here the CDR3 reads CASRMKAYTGELFF. The CDR3 DNA is TGTGCCAGCAGAATGAAAGCCTACACCGGGGAGCTGTTTTTT.

Here the CDR3 DNA reads TGTGCCAGCAGTCCCTGGCCGGCGCAGCGGGGACAAGAGACCCAGTACTTC. Protein product: CASSPWPAQRGQETQYF. The rearrangement links TRBV6-2 or TRBV6-3 to TRBJ2-5; 7 nucleotides line up with TRBD2. The CDR3 is 17 amino acids. Unmatched junction bases numbered 14, after V lost 5 bases and J lost 2 bases. Germline-derived CDR1 and CDR2 are MNHEY and SVGEGT.

The CDR3 DNA is TGTGCCAGCAGCCGATCGGGACTGTTGGAGACCCAGTACTTC. It is translated as CASSRSGLLETQYF. This chain uses TRBV11-1 with TRBJ2-5; perhaps TRBD2 as D (6 bases). CDR3 length equals 14 residues. CDR1 is SGHAT, CDR2 FQDESV, per germline (reference sequence). Between the trimmed V and J ends, which lost 5 bases and 5 bases, there was a span of 15 bases. Looking up the rest from reference TRBV11-1 and TRBJ2-5 gives the full variable domain: EAEVAQSPRYKITEKSQAVAFWCDPISGHATLYWYRQILGQGPELLVQFQDESVVDDSQLPKDRFSAERLKGVDSTLKIQPAELGDSAMYLCASSRSGLLETQYFGPGTRLLVL.